This T cell receptor (beta chain) was sequenced for a study of control samples from healthy donors and cancer patients. Assay: immunoSEQ multiplex PCR; the TCRdb copy retains only in-frame clones and omits some. This sample yields 80,000 or so clones, of which roughly 86% are seen a single time; around 5.8% belongs to the top ten. The receptor's source is a man aged 50-59 years in good health. The sequenced sample consisted of blood.

The DNA for the CDR3 is TGCAGTGCTAGCCGGAACACTGAAGCTTTCTTT. This sequence encodes CSASRNTEAFF. J is TRBJ1-1 and V is TRBV20-1; D gene unclear. With 3 bases removed from V and 1 base from J, the gap between germline ends came to 3 bases. This CDR3 has 11 amino acids. Germline V gene sequence: CDR1 DFQATT, CDR2 SNEGSKA (reference sequence).